Presented here are 24 T cell receptor beta chains from one specimen sequenced in a study of blood T cell repertoires in COVID-19. The method was immunoSEQ multiplex PCR; TCRdb's version includes in-frame clones alone and lacks a portion of them. This sample has about 670,000 clones; 85% to 90% occur once, and the top ten carry under 0.3%. Sequencing was performed on peripheral blood. Receptors originate from a woman aged 18 to 35 with acute or convalescent COVID-19.

The chain uses TRBV5-1 and TRBJ1-2, with D tentatively TRBD1 (5 bases). Germline V lookup: CDR1 SGHRS, CDR2 YFSETQ. V was trimmed by 3 bases and J by 3 bases, leaving 9 bases between them. This CDR3 region has 13 residues. The CDR3 nucleotides read TGCGCCAGCAGCTCCACAGGACACTATGGCTACACCTTC. Amino acids: CASSSTGHYGYTF.

V is TRBV29-1 and J is TRBJ1-2; TRBD1 matches at 8 bases. With 5 bases clipped from V and 5 bases from J, the junction kept 7 bases outside the gene matches. In germline, CDR1 is SQVTM, CDR2 ANQGSEA. This CDR3 comprises 13 residues. The CDR3 is CSVPGQDLYGYTF. CDR3 sequence (DNA): TGCAGCGTTCCGGGACAGGATTTATATGGCTACACCTTC.

This chain connects TRBV13 to TRBJ1-2; D is perhaps TRBD1 (5 bases). Germline V lookup: CDR1 PRHDT, CDR2 FYEKMQ (reference sequence). The CDR3 spans 14 residues. V gave up 0 bases and J gave up 7 bases, with 12 bases separating them. The CDR3 DNA follows: TGTGCCAGCAGCTTAGGCAGGGTATTGAGTGGCTACACCTTC. As protein: CASSLGRVLSGYTF.

The gene calls are TRBV18 and TRBJ2-1; 8 nucleotides agree with TRBD2. J was trimmed by 7 bases and V by 4 bases; bases with no gene match: 9. Germline assignment: CDR1 KGHSH and CDR2 LQKENI. The CDR3 sequence is 15 residues long. The CDR3 is CASSLISGASNEQFF. In nucleotides, the CDR3 is TGTGCCAGCTCACTAATTAGCGGGGCGAGTAATGAGCAGTTCTTC.

This chain uses TRBV9 with TRBJ1-2; 10 positions match TRBD1. Losses at the gene ends were 0 bases for V and 6 bases for J; bases not matched to a gene: 8. The CDR3 spans 16 residues. CDR1 and CDR2 (germline): SGDLS, YYNGEE. CDR3 residues: CASSVDIGDRGNGYTF. DNA for the CDR3: TGTGCCAGCAGCGTAGATATTGGGGACAGGGGCAATGGCTACACCTTC.

This clone was picked up one time. This chain uses TRBV18 with TRBJ1-2; no clear D gene. The CDR3 length is 13 residues. V lost 3 bases, J lost 8 bases, and 13 bases lay in between. In germline, CDR1 is KGHSH, CDR2 LQKENI. The CDR3: CASSPGLYQGYTF. CDR3 DNA sequence: TGTGCCAGCTCACCGGGCCTATACCAGGGCTACACCTTC. The full variable domain, in which reference TRBV18 and TRBJ1-2 provide the parts outside the CDR3, is NAGVMQNPRHLVRRRGQEARLRCSPMKGHSHVYWYRQLPEEGLKFMVYLQKENIIDESGMPKERFSAEFPKEGPSILRIQQVVRGDSAAYFCASSPGLYQGYTFGSGTRLTVV.

This clone has just one count. The chain joins TRBV18 to TRBJ2-7, with D uncertain. The CDR3 covers 12 residues. V lost 4 bases, J lost 0 bases, and 4 bases lay in between. The germline V gene has CDR1 KGHSH and CDR2 LQKENI. The CDR3, as DNA: TGTGCCAGCTCACAGAGCTCCTACGAGCAGTACTTC. It yields the protein CASSQSSYEQYF. Combining the CDR3 with reference TRBV18 and TRBJ2-7 gives the whole variable domain NAGVMQNPRHLVRRRGQEARLRCSPMKGHSHVYWYRQLPEEGLKFMVYLQKENIIDESGMPKERFSAEFPKEGPSILRIQQVVRGDSAAYFCASSQSSYEQYFGPGTRLTVT.

In this sample, this clone turned up once. The chain carries TRBV5-6 and TRBJ2-7, with TRBD1 as a possible D gene (5 bases). V was clipped by 6 bases and J by 5 bases, with 18 bases between them. The CDR3 spans 14 residues. Per the germline V gene, CDR1 is SGHDT and CDR2 is YYEEEE. The CDR3 protein is CASTPGQDFHEQYF. The CDR3 region has the DNA TGTGCCAGCACCCCCGGACAAGATTTTCACGAGCAGTACTTC.

The chain carries TRBV27 and TRBJ2-5, with no clear D. Trimming took 8 bases from V and 4 from J, leaving 8 bases between them. From germline, CDR1 is MNHEY and CDR2 SMNVEV (reference sequence). The CDR3 covers 11 residues. CDR3 protein: CASHSGETQYF. DNA for the CDR3: TGTGCCAGCCATAGTGGAGAGACCCAGTACTTC.

A remark on this clone: This same CDR3 is encoded by further DNA sequences in the sample. The V gene is TRBV6-5, the J gene TRBJ1-2; tentative D call: TRBD1 (5 bases). Trimming took 4 bases from V and 5 from J, leaving 8 bases between them. The CDR3 has 12 residues. Germline V gene lookup returns CDR1 MNHEY and CDR2 SVGAGI. DNA for the CDR3: TGTGCCAGCAGTTCGGGGGGGTATGGCTACACCTTC. Amino acid sequence: CASSSGGYGYTF.

The gene calls are TRBV9 and TRBJ2-5; weak D call: TRBD2 (6 bases). Germline V CDR1 and CDR2: SGDLS, YYNGEE. V was trimmed by 3 bases and J by 1 base, leaving 16 bases between them. The CDR3 covers 16 residues. As DNA, the CDR3 is TGTGCCAGCAGCGGGAACCCCCGGGGGACCCAAGAGACCCAGTACTTC. It yields the protein CASSGNPRGTQETQYF.

The chain carries TRBV7-8 and TRBJ2-1; possibly TRBD2 for D (7 bases). Trimming took 1 base from V and 3 from J, leaving 16 bases between them. From germline, CDR1 is SGHVS and CDR2 FQNEAQ. CDR3 size: 17 residues. CDR3 loop: CASSLVVWGGLYNEQFF. CDR3 in DNA: TGTGCCAGCAGCTTAGTAGTATGGGGGGGCCTCTACAATGAGCAGTTCTTC.

V is TRBV5-4 and J is TRBJ1-2; D is uncertain. Germline V gene lookup returns CDR1 SGHNT and CDR2 YYREEE (reference sequence). V lost 0 bases to trimming and J lost 8 bases, with 14 bases between them. The length of the CDR3 is 14 residues. The CDR3 DNA reads TGTGCCAGCAGCTTGGGACTTTCAACCGGGGGCTACACCTTC. This translates into CASSLGLSTGGYTF.

This sequence joins TRBV20-1 and TRBJ1-1; possibly TRBD1 for D (6 bases). The CDR3 spans 11 residues. Germline lookup yields CDR1 DFQATT and CDR2 SNEGSKA (reference sequence). Trimming left V 7 bases short and J 6 bases short, with 12 bases between. This CDR3 reads CSVGGRAEAFF. In DNA form, the CDR3 reads TGCAGTGTTGGGGGCAGGGCTGAAGCTTTCTTT.

The chain carries TRBV7-8 and TRBJ1-6, with 8 bases lining up with TRBD1. This CDR3 contains 14 residues. The V segment lost 5 bases and the J segment 6 bases; nucleotides outside the gene matches: 3. CDR1 is SGHVS, CDR2 FQNEAQ, per germline. DNA of the CDR3: TGTGCCAGCAGCCGAGGACAGGGTAATTCACCCCTCCACTTT. This codes for CASSRGQGNSPLHF.

This chain links TRBV7-3 with TRBJ1-1, with D uncertain. This CDR3 is built from 13 residues. With 3 bases removed from V and 4 bases from J, the gap between germline ends came to 9 bases. CDR1 is SGHTA, CDR2 FQGTGA, per germline. The CDR3 coding sequence is TGTGCCAGCAGCTTCAAGGGAGGCACTGAAGCTTTCTTT. This translates into CASSFKGGTEAFF.

V gene TRBV12-3 or TRBV12-4 combines with J gene TRBJ2-7; a possible D gene is TRBD1 (5 bases). Trimming took 4 bases from V and 12 from J, leaving 19 bases between them. The CDR3 runs 13 residues. CDR3 residues: CASSSPYDRYLYF. CDR3 DNA sequence: TGTGCCAGCAGTTCCCCCTACGACAGATACTTGTACTTC.

This sequence joins TRBV27 and TRBJ1-5; unclear D gene. The germline V and J ends were trimmed by 4 bases and 1 base, with 11 bases remaining between them. This CDR3 contains 15 residues. Per the germline V gene, CDR1 is MNHEY and CDR2 is SMNVEV (reference sequence). The CDR3 nucleotides read TGTGCCAGCAGTTCTCAGTGGCAGAGCAATCAGCCCCAGCATTTT. As protein: CASSSQWQSNQPQHF.

The chain joins TRBV27 to TRBJ2-1; 7 bases align to TRBD1. The junction had 6 bases not matched to a gene; V was cut back by 3 bases and J by 10 bases. Germline V gene data show CDR1 as MNHEY and CDR2 as SMNVEV (reference sequence). The CDR3 runs 13 residues. The CDR3, as DNA: TGTGCCAGCAGTTTCAACCTGGGACAGGAGCAGTTCTTC. Protein product: CASSFNLGQEQFF.

This chain uses TRBV2 with TRBJ1-1; D is possibly TRBD1 (6 bases). The CDR3 length is 14 residues. Germline V gene data show CDR1 as SNHLY and CDR2 as FYNNEI. The V end was cut by 10 bases, the J end by 1 base, with 16 bases between. The CDR3: CANGQLLRNTEAFF. The DNA of the CDR3 is TGTGCCAACGGACAGTTACTACGGAACACTGAAGCTTTCTTT.

The chain couples TRBV4-1 to TRBJ2-5, with a tentative D call TRBD2 (6 bases). The CDR3 totals 15 residues. Trimming shortened V by 1 base and J by 7 bases, and 16 bases separated the two germline ends. CDR1 and CDR2 from the germline V gene are MGHRA and YSYEKL. CDR3 DNA: TGCGCCAGCAGCCAAGGGGCCGTTCTGGAGGGGACCCAGTACTTC. Translated: CASSQGAVLEGTQYF.

V is TRBV27 and J is TRBJ2-7; possible D gene TRBD2, 6 bases. Germline V gives CDR1 MNHEY, CDR2 SMNVEV (reference sequence). Trimming removed 5 bases from V and 4 bases from J, with 12 bases in between. The CDR3 spans 13 residues. The CDR3 spells CASSERGTYEQYF. The CDR3 DNA reads as TGTGCCAGCAGTGAGCGCGGGACGTACGAGCAGTACTTC.

This rearrangement joins TRBV18 to TRBJ2-1, with TRBD1 matching 8 bases. The CDR3 has 15 residues. V was clipped by 6 bases and J by 4 bases; unmatched bases: 8. Germline assignment: CDR1 KGHSH and CDR2 LQKENI. CDR3 in amino acids: CASSVDRGPYNEQFF. DNA of the CDR3: TGTGCCAGCTCGGTAGACAGGGGTCCTTACAATGAGCAGTTCTTC.

The chain combines TRBV30 with TRBJ1-2, with 8 bases matching TRBD1. Looked up from germline, CDR1 is GTSNPN and CDR2 is SVGIG (reference sequence). This CDR3 contains 15 residues. This CDR3 is CGSTEPDRVSRGYTF. The CDR3 nucleotides are TGTGGCTCGACCGAACCGGACAGGGTTTCGCGGGGCTACACCTTC.